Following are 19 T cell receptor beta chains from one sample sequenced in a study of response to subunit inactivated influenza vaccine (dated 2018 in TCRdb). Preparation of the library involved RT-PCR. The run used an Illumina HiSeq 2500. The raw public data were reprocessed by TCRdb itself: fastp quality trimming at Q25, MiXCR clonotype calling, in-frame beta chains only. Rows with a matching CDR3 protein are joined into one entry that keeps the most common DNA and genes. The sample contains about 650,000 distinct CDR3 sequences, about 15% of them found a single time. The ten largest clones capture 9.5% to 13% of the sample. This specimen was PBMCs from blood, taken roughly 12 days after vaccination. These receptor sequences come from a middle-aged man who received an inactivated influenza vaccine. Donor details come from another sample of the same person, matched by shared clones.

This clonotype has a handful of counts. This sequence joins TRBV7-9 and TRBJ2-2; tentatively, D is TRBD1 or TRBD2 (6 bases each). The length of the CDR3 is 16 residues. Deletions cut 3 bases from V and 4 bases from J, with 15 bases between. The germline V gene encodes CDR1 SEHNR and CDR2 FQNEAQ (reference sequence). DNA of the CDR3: TGTGCCAGCAGCTTTCCTCCGGGGGCGAGCACCGGGGAGCTGTTTTTT. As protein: CASSFPPGASTGELFF.

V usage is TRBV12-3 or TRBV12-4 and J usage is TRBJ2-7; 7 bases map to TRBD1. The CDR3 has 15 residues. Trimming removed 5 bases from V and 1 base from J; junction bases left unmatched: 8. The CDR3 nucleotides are TGTGCCAGCAGTCCCGGGACAGCCAGTTCCTACGAGCAGTACTTC. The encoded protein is CASSPGTASSYEQYF.

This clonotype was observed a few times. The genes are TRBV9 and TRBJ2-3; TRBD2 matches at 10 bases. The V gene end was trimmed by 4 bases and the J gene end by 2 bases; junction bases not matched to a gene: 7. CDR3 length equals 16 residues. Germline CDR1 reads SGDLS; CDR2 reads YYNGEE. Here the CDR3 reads CASSSQSGRDTDTQYF. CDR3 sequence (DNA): TGTGCCAGCAGCTCACAGAGCGGGAGGGACACAGATACGCAGTATTTT.

The CDR3 region is CASSEFQGRDTGELFF. CDR3 coding DNA: TGTGCCAGCAGTGAATTTCAGGGTAGGGACACCGGGGAGCTGTTTTTT. The V call is TRBV25-1, the J call TRBJ2-2; D possibly corresponds to TRBD1 (5 bases). The germline CDR1 and CDR2 sequences are MGHDK and SYGVNS. The V end was cut by 1 base, the J end by 3 bases, with 12 bases between. The CDR3 length is 16 residues.

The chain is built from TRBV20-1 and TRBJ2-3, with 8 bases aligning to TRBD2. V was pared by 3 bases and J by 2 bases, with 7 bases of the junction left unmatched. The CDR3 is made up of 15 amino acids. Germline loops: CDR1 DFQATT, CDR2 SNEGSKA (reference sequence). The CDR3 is CSASWSGGATDTQYF. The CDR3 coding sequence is TGCAGTGCTAGTTGGAGCGGGGGAGCCACAGATACGCAGTATTTT.

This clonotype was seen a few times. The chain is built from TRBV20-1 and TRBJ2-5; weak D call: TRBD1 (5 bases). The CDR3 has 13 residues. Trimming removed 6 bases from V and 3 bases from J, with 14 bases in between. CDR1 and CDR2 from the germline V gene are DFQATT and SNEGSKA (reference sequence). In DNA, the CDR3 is TGCAGTGCGGCCCGACAGCTTGAAGAGACCCAGTACTTC. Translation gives CSAARQLEETQYF.

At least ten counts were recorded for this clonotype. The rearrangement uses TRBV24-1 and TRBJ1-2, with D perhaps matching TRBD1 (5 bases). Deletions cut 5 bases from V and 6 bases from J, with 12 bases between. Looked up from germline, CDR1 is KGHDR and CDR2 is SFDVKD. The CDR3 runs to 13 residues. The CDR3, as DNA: TGTGCCACCAGTGTCGCAGGGAACGATGGCTACACCTTC. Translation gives CATSVAGNDGYTF.

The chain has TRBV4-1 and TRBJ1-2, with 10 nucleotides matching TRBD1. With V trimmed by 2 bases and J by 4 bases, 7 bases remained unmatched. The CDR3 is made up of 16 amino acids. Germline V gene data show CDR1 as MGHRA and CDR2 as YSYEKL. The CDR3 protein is CASSQPGQGVSYGYTF. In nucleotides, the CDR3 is TGCGCCAGCAGCCAACCAGGACAGGGGGTGAGCTATGGCTACACCTTC.

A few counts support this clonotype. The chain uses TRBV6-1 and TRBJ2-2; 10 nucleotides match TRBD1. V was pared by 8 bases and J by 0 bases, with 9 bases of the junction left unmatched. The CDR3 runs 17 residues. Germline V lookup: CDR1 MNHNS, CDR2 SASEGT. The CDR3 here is CASFGRDRGSNTGELFF. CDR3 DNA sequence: TGTGCCAGCTTCGGAAGGGACAGGGGCTCGAACACCGGGGAGCTGTTTTTT.

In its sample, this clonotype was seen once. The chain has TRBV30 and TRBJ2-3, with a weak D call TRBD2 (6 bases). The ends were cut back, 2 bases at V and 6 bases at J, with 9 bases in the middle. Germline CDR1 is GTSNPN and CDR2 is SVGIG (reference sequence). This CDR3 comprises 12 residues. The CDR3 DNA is TGTGCCTGGAGTTCCCTAGCGGATACGCAGTATTTT. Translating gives CAWSSLADTQYF.

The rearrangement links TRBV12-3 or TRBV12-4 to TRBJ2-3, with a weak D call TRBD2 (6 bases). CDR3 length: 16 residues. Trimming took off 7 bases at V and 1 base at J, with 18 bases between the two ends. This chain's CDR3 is CASNQGLLTGTDTQYF. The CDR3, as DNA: TGTGCCAGCAACCAGGGACTCCTGACCGGCACAGATACGCAGTATTTT.

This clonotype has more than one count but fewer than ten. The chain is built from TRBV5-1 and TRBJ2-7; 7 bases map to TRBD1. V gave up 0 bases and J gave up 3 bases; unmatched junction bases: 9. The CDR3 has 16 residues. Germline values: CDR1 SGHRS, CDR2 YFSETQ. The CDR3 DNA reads TGCGCCAGCAGCTTGGCCGGGGCAGGGGGAAGCTACGAGCAGTACTTC. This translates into CASSLAGAGGSYEQYF.

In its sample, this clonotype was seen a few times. CDR3: CASSEGTSERREQYF. The CDR3 nucleotides are TGTGCCAGCAGCGAAGGGACTAGCGAGCGGAGGGAGCAGTACTTC. The chain recombines TRBV9 with TRBJ2-7, with 10 nucleotides matching TRBD2. V shed 3 bases, J shed 7 bases, and the junction held 10 bases outside the gene matches. Looked up from germline, CDR1 is SGDLS and CDR2 is YYNGEE. The CDR3 is made up of 15 amino acids.

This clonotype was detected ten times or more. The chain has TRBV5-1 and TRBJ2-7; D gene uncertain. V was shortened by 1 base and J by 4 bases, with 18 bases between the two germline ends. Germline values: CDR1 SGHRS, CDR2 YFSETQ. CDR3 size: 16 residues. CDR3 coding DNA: TGCGCCAGCAGCTTGCAATGGGATCGTCAACCTTACGAGCAGTACTTC. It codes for CASSLQWDRQPYEQYF.

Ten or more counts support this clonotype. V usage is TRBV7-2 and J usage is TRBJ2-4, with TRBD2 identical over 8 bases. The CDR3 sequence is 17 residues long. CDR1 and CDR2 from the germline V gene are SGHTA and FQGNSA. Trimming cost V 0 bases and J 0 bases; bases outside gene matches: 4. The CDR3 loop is CASSLAGGGLAKNIQYF. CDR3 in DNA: TGTGCCAGCAGCTTAGCTGGCGGGGGGTTAGCCAAAAACATTCAGTACTTC. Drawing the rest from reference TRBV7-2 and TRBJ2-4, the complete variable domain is GAGVSQSPSNKVTEKGKDVELRCDPISGHTALYWYRQSLGQGLEFLIYFQGNSAPDKSGLPSDRFSAERTGGSVSTLTIQRTQQEDSAVYLCASSLAGGGLAKNIQYFGAGTRLSVL.

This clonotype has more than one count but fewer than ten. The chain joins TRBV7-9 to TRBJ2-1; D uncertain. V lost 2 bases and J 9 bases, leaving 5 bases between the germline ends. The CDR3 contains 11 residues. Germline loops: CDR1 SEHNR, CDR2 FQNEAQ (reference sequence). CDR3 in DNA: TGTGCCAGCAGCTTACAGCCTGAGCAGTTCTTC. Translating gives CASSLQPEQFF.

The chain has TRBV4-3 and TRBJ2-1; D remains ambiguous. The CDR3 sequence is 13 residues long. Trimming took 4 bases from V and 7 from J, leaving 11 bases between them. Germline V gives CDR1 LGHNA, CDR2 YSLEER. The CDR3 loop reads CASSRTELNEQFF. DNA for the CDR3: TGCGCCAGCAGCCGGACCGAGCTTAATGAGCAGTTCTTC.

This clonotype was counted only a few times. CDR3 DNA: TGTGCCAGCAGTTTAGGGAATCCTGAAGCTTTCTTT. It encodes CASSLGNPEAFF. The chain recombines TRBV12-3 or TRBV12-4 with TRBJ1-1; D is unresolved. The CDR3 length is 12 residues. Trimming shortened V by 1 base and J by 6 bases, and 6 bases separated the two germline ends.

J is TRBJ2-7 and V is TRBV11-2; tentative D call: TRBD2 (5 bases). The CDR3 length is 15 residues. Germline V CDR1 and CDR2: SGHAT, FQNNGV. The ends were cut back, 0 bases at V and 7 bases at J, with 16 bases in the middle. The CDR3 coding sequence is TGTGCCAGCAGCTTAGAACTCGGGATTTTACGAGAGCAGTACTTC. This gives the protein CASSLELGILREQYF.